This T cell receptor (beta chain) was sequenced during a study of T cells in localized non-small cell lung cancer. Study-wide results and limits: When the top 100 tumor clones were examined, a median about 60 of them also appeared in the adjacent lung, which was paired and uninvolved. Heterogeneity within the tumor remains possible, as just one region underwent sequencing. With higher T cell density in blood came longer overall survival. Peak T cell clonality was found in uninvolved adjacent lung, exceeding tumor.

Only in-frame clones appear in the TCRdb table, and some are missing; sequencing was by immunoSEQ multiplex PCR. The sample includes roughly 50,000 clones, about 85% of them seen just once. Comment on this clone: Its antigen is still unknown.

Germline values: CDR1 SGHRS, CDR2 YFSETQ. This CDR3 comprises 16 residues. The germline V and J ends were trimmed by 2 bases and 0 bases, with 11 bases remaining between them. The input for sequencing was peripheral blood, taken before any cancer treatment. The chain joins TRBV5-1 to TRBJ1-4, with D unclear. The clonotype originates from a female donor over 55 with stage II squamous cell lung carcinoma. The CDR3 DNA sequence: TGCGCCAGCAGCTTTGACGCAGAGGCAACTAATGAAAAACTGTTTTTT. The encoded protein is CASSFDAEATNEKLFF.